The 13 T cell receptor beta chains below all came from one sample that was sequenced in a study of T-cell memory formation after mild COVID-19. MiXCR, applied by TCRdb to the 5' RACE reads, yields one record per CDR3 protein. The sample yields fewer than 350,000 distinct CDR3 sequences, around an eighth seen once. Source material: PBMCs or a T cell subset sorted from them (not recorded which). These receptors all stem from a man aged 18 to 30 who had mild COVID-19 (a few samples of this study predate the infection). Cell type and time point are not known.

The gene calls are TRBV7-8 and TRBJ1-5; no definite D call. V was clipped by 1 base and J by 2 bases, with 9 bases between them. This CDR3 comprises 15 residues. From germline, CDR1 is SGHVS and CDR2 FQNEAQ. The CDR3 DNA reads as TGTGCCAGCAGCTTAGTCGAGGGCCGCAATCAGCCCCAGCATTTT. Translated, it gives CASSLVEGRNQPQHF.

The V call is TRBV12-3 or TRBV12-4, the J call TRBJ2-1; tentatively, D is TRBD1 (5 bases). This CDR3 has 16 residues. V was shortened by 7 bases and J by 6 bases, with 22 bases between the two germline ends. CDR3 in amino acids: CASTRGAGRIANEQFF. The CDR3 bases are TGTGCCAGCACTAGGGGTGCAGGCCGGATCGCCAATGAGCAGTTCTTC.

This clonotype has only a few counts. J is TRBJ2-3 and V is TRBV20-1, with 10 bases lining up with TRBD2. The CDR3 loop spans 15 amino acids. CDR1 and CDR2 (germline): DFQATT, SNEGSKA (reference sequence). The V segment lost 6 bases and the J segment 3 bases; nucleotides outside the gene matches: 9. The CDR3 protein is CSANHGLADTDTQYF. The CDR3 region has the DNA TGCAGTGCCAACCATGGACTAGCGGATACAGATACGCAGTATTTT.

This clonotype came up a few times. The gene calls are TRBV11-1 and TRBJ2-1; possibly TRBD2 for D (6 bases). The V end lost 5 bases, the J end lost 3 bases, and 20 bases lay between the germline ends. This CDR3 region has 17 residues. Germline CDR1 is SGHAT and CDR2 is FQDESV (reference sequence). In DNA, the CDR3 is TGTGCCAGCAGCCCCCTTATACTTACGCGGGGCTACAATGAGCAGTTCTTC. This gives the protein CASSPLILTRGYNEQFF. Complete variable domain (other parts from reference TRBV11-1 and TRBJ2-1): EAEVAQSPRYKITEKSQAVAFWCDPISGHATLYWYRQILGQGPELLVQFQDESVVDDSQLPKDRFSAERLKGVDSTLKIQPAELGDSAMYLCASSPLILTRGYNEQFFGPGTRLTVL.

This clonotype occurred a few times. The chain uses TRBV20-1 and TRBJ1-6; 7 nucleotides align to TRBD1. Germline CDR1 DFQATT, CDR2 SNEGSKA (reference sequence). Trimming at V came to 5 bases and at J to 9 bases, leaving 16 bases not matched to a gene. The CDR3 runs to 16 residues. The CDR3 protein is CSAHQRQGSSGSPLHF. CDR3 coding DNA: TGCAGTGCTCACCAAAGACAGGGCAGCTCCGGTTCACCCCTCCACTTT.

This clonotype was picked up a small number of times. The gene calls are TRBV3-1 and TRBJ2-5; TRBD2 agrees at 11 bases. J lost 4 bases, V lost 4 bases, and 8 bases had no gene match. CDR1 is LGHDT and CDR2 is YNNKEL in the germline V gene (reference sequence). This CDR3 has 16 residues. CDR3 bases: TGTGCCAGCAGCCCCAATAGCGGGGGGGTAGGAGAGACCCAGTACTTC. Translating it yields CASSPNSGGVGETQYF.

J is TRBJ2-7 and V is TRBV20-1; 7 bases map to TRBD1. The V gene end was trimmed by 5 bases and the J gene end by 1 base; junction bases not matched to a gene: 2. Germline-derived CDR1 and CDR2 are DFQATT and SNEGSKA (reference sequence). The CDR3 totals 12 residues. The CDR3 sequence is CSASTGSYEQYF. The CDR3 DNA reads as TGCAGTGCTTCGACAGGGTCCTACGAGCAGTACTTC.

This chain links TRBV6-5 with TRBJ1-4, with D unclear. The germline V gene has CDR1 MNHEY and CDR2 SVGAGI. This CDR3 is built from 15 residues. V lost 0 bases and J lost 4, with 9 bases in between. In DNA, the CDR3 is TGTGCCAGCAGTTACTCGACCAGTTTTAATGAAAAACTGTTTTTT. It translates to CASSYSTSFNEKLFF.

The chain uses TRBV6-1 and TRBJ1-3; D is ambiguous. The V and J ends lost 1 base and 1 base respectively, with 8 bases between them. The CDR3 covers 15 residues. The germline CDR1 and CDR2 sequences are MNHNS and SASEGT. The CDR3 region is CASSEDRLSGNTIYF. CDR3 nucleotide sequence: TGTGCCAGCAGTGAAGATCGGCTGTCTGGAAACACCATATATTTT.

This clonotype was observed a few times. The rearrangement links TRBV27 to TRBJ2-7; 7 bases map to TRBD2. There are 13 residues in the CDR3. Germline values: CDR1 MNHEY, CDR2 SMNVEV (reference sequence). Trimming removed 8 bases from V and 8 bases from J; junction bases left unmatched: 12. The CDR3 sequence: CASLPWGGDQQYV. CDR3 DNA: TGTGCCAGCCTCCCTTGGGGGGGGGACCAGCAGTACGTC.

There are a few counts of this clonotype. The chain joins TRBV11-2 to TRBJ2-7; TRBD1 aligns across 9 bases. Trimming took 4 bases from V and 4 from J; bases not matched to a gene: 2. This CDR3 has 13 residues. Germline-derived CDR1 and CDR2 are SGHAT and FQNNGV. CDR3 protein: CASSSGTGYEQYF. The CDR3 DNA is TGTGCCAGCAGCTCCGGGACAGGGTACGAGCAGTACTTC.

This sequence joins TRBV7-6 and TRBJ2-3; the match to TRBD1 covers 8 bases. V dropped 3 bases and J dropped 2; count of bases not matched to a gene: 10. The CDR3 is 17 amino acids. The germline V gene encodes CDR1 SGHVS and CDR2 FNYEAQ. The CDR3 DNA is TGTGCCAGCAGCTTCCCCCCCGACAGGGGTGACACAGATACGCAGTATTTT. Its protein product is CASSFPPDRGDTDTQYF.

This clonotype was seen at least ten times. The rearrangement joins TRBV28 to TRBJ2-5; D not certain. CDR3 length: 14 amino acids. The germline V gene encodes CDR1 MDHEN and CDR2 SYDVKM. The V end lost 3 bases, the J end lost 3 bases, and 11 bases lay between the germline ends. CDR3 amino acids: CASSFAYRKETQYF. CDR3 nucleotides: TGTGCCAGCAGTTTTGCTTACAGAAAAGAGACCCAGTACTTC.